This T cell receptor beta chain was observed in a study of T cells in Graves' hyperthyroidism and ophthalmopathy. Whole-study context: Prior to any treatment, at the point of initial diagnosis, peripheral blood was collected. Notes on the study in general: Blood shared most expanded thyroid clonotypes above 0.001.

Trimming removed 5 bases at V and 8 bases at J, with 18 bases between. Germline CDR1 and CDR2: LNHDA and SQIVND (reference sequence). This CDR3 has 14 amino acids. TCR beta CDR3 sequences were amplified from RNA transcripts. HTBI primers drove first-round RT-PCR of the TCR CDR3. TCRdb independently ran MiXCR on the multiplex PCR reads; one entry per CDR3 protein. In the table there are a few hundred thousand distinct CDR3 sequences, roughly 14% of which are singletons. Ten or more counts support this clonotype. Its specificity is not known. In patients aged 18 to 65, hyperthyroidism was newly diagnosed, with duration under 2 months. Thyroid ultrasound, orbital computed tomography, clinical symptoms, and serum thyroxine and TRAb underpinned diagnoses.

This sequence originates from a woman aged 25 to 39 with Graves' hyperthyroidism that later progressed to Graves' ophthalmopathy. V and J are TRBV19 and TRBJ1-2; unclear D gene. The sample comprised blood. The CDR3 loop is CASSPPIDREGYTF. DNA of the CDR3: TGTGCCAGTAGTCCCCCGATAGATCGGGAGGGCTACACCTTC.